This entry is about one TCR beta chain. The source of the sample is a study of blood T cell repertoires in COVID-19. Turning to the study itself: Sites across the United States, Italy and Spain contributed samples from acute and convalescent COVID-19.

Trimming took 3 bases from V and 5 from J; bases not matched to a gene: 6. The CDR3 has 16 residues. Germline V CDR1 and CDR2: LGHNA, YSLEER. This table comes from immunoSEQ multiplex PCR, and its TCRdb copy is limited to in-frame clones, with some not included. The sample lists more than 110,000 clones, about 87% seen once, with roughly 4% in the top ten. The sequenced sample consisted of peripheral blood. The source is a woman in her thirties or forties with acute or convalescent COVID-19. V is TRBV4-3 and J is TRBJ1-4; 10 bases agree with TRBD1. Written as DNA, the CDR3 is TGCGCCAGCAGCCATGGGGACAGGGGCTTCAATGAAAAACTGTTTTTT. Amino acids: CASSHGDRGFNEKLFF.